One and the same sample provided the 12 T cell receptor beta chains below, sequenced in a study of shared clonotypes between healthy human individuals. The data were produced by immunoSEQ multiplex PCR, yet TCRdb's version contains in-frame clones alone and is incomplete. The table lists around 2.1 million clones, about 94% of them singletons. The sample was naive CD4+ T cells sorted from blood. Subset: CD45RA+ positively selected. Receptor source: a man younger than 35 in good health.

The rearrangement links TRBV5-5 to TRBJ1-6; 9 bases line up with TRBD1. This CDR3 is built from 16 residues. J gave up 10 bases and V 0 bases, and 8 bases lay outside the gene matches. CDR1 is SGHKS and CDR2 is YYEKEE in the germline V gene (reference sequence). The CDR3 bases are TGTGCCAGCAGCTTGGCTCCGGGACAGGGAAGATCACCCCTCCACTTT. Its protein is CASSLAPGQGRSPLHF.

The chain couples TRBV28 to TRBJ2-4, with D perhaps TRBD1 (6 bases). CDR1 MDHEN and CDR2 SYDVKM come from the germline V gene. The ends were cut back, 6 bases at V and 3 bases at J, with 15 bases in the middle. The CDR3 length is 15 residues. The CDR3 protein is CASRTGSGVKNIQYF. CDR3 DNA: TGTGCCAGCAGAACCGGGTCAGGGGTCAAAAACATTCAGTACTTC.

About this clone: Other DNA variants within this sample encode the same CDR3. The chain links TRBV5-1 to TRBJ2-5; D call uncertain. V was cut by 4 bases and J by 0 bases, with 10 bases left in between. The CDR3 is 14 amino acids. The germline V gene has CDR1 SGHRS and CDR2 YFSETQ. The CDR3 sequence: CASSPSGYQETQYF. CDR3 coding DNA: TGCGCCAGCAGCCCATCTGGGTACCAAGAGACCCAGTACTTC.

V usage is TRBV18 and J usage is TRBJ2-1; 13 bases map to TRBD2. Germline-derived CDR1 and CDR2 are KGHSH and LQKENI. The CDR3 extends over 15 amino acids. V was clipped by 5 bases and J by 8 bases; unmatched bases: 6. CDR3 bases: TGTGCCAGCTCATCACTAGCGGGAGGGTTGGATGAGCAGTTCTTC. Residues: CASSSLAGGLDEQFF.

Concerning this clone: Other DNA sequences in the same sample also yield this CDR3. The chain recombines TRBV5-1 with TRBJ2-2, with unresolved D. The V end was cut by 0 bases, the J end by 0 bases, with 6 bases between. The CDR3 runs 15 residues. Germline-derived CDR1 and CDR2 are SGHRS and YFSETQ. The CDR3 DNA is TGCGCCAGCAGCTTGGTCGGTGCGAACACCGGGGAGCTGTTTTTT. Its protein is CASSLVGANTGELFF.

The J gene is TRBJ2-5, the V gene TRBV30; 11 positions match TRBD2. Germline CDR1 and CDR2: GTSNPN and SVGIG (reference sequence). V was clipped by 5 bases and J by 1 base; unmatched bases: 12. This CDR3 comprises 17 residues. CDR3: CAWEFSGGASIQETQYF. The CDR3, as DNA: TGTGCCTGGGAGTTTAGCGGGGGGGCAAGTATCCAAGAGACCCAGTACTTC.

This clone was seen just once. The CDR3 nucleotides are TGTGCCAGCAGCTTAGCATGGGACAGGGGGTCGGCTGAAGCTTTCTTT. Its protein product is CASSLAWDRGSAEAFF. This chain joins TRBV7-9 and TRBJ1-1, with 11 positions matching TRBD1. Losses at the gene ends were 0 bases for V and 6 bases for J; bases not matched to a gene: 6. This CDR3 is built from 16 residues. The germline gives CDR1 SEHNR, CDR2 FQNEAQ (reference sequence).

The chain carries TRBV18 and TRBJ1-1, with D unresolved. Trimming took 3 bases from V and 4 from J, leaving 12 bases between them. The CDR3 sequence is 14 residues long. Germline CDR1 reads KGHSH; CDR2 reads LQKENI. CDR3 sequence reads: CASSPLEGSTEAFF. In nucleotides, the CDR3 is TGTGCCAGCTCACCGCTCGAGGGAAGCACTGAAGCTTTCTTT. Complete variable domain (other parts from reference TRBV18 and TRBJ1-1): NAGVMQNPRHLVRRRGQEARLRCSPMKGHSHVYWYRQLPEEGLKFMVYLQKENIIDESGMPKERFSAEFPKEGPSILRIQQVVRGDSAAYFCASSPLEGSTEAFFGQGTRLTVV.

This chain connects TRBV6-5 to TRBJ1-4, with D perhaps TRBD1 (6 bases). V was shortened by 6 bases and J by 5 bases, with 16 bases between the two germline ends. The CDR3 is 15 amino acids. CDR1 and CDR2 from the germline V gene are MNHEY and SVGAGI. The CDR3 spells CASRKTGTPNEKLFF. In nucleotides, the CDR3 is TGTGCCAGCAGGAAAACCGGGACACCGAATGAAAAACTGTTTTTT.

V is TRBV28 and J is TRBJ2-2, with 8 nucleotides matching TRBD2. Germline V lookup: CDR1 MDHEN, CDR2 SYDVKM. After removal of 6 bases from V and 4 bases from J, the junction contained 10 bases not matched to a gene. The CDR3 has 16 amino acids. In nucleotides, the CDR3 is TGTGCCAGCAGCCCGTTCCGGGGGGGCGGCACCGGGGAGCTGTTTTTT. Protein product: CASSPFRGGGTGELFF.

A single count supports this clone. The chain is built from TRBV18 and TRBJ2-5; 8 bases align to TRBD1. Germline assignment: CDR1 KGHSH and CDR2 LQKENI. V shed 6 bases and J 5 bases; nucleotides not matched to a gene: 11. CDR3 length: 15 amino acids. This CDR3 reads CASSRNRGSLETQYF. DNA for the CDR3: TGTGCCAGCTCGCGTAACAGGGGGAGCCTGGAGACCCAGTACTTC.

The gene calls are TRBV7-9 and TRBJ2-1; tentatively, D is TRBD2 (6 bases). Germline assignment: CDR1 SEHNR and CDR2 FQNEAQ (reference sequence). The V end lost 5 bases, the J end lost 10 bases, and 9 bases lay between the germline ends. The CDR3 has 11 amino acids. The CDR3 spells CASSPGVEQFF. The CDR3 DNA is TGTGCCAGCAGCCCGGGAGTCGAGCAGTTCTTC.